Below, 31 T cell receptor beta chains from the same sample are listed, as sequenced in a study of T and B cells in COVID-19 patients (dated by TCRdb to 2019 to 2021). The instrument was an Illumina MiSeq. Multiplex PCR with BIOMED2 TRB-A/B primer pools was used to amplify TRB rearrangements. TCRdb cleaned the public reads at Q25 with fastp, built clones with MiXCR and kept in-frame beta chains. Every entry covers one CDR3 protein and lists the most common genes and DNA from its rows. The sample table shows some 11,000 distinct CDR3 sequences, and over 30% are seen once. The ten top clones hold roughly an eighth of the sample. Genomic DNA extracted from blood was used in amounts of about 220-550 ng for amplification of TRB repertoires. The sample consisted of blood. The receptors were sampled from a human donor with active COVID-19.

Here the CDR3 reads CASSGTGRAGGETQYF. The CDR3, as DNA: TGTGCCAGTAGTGGGACAGGGAGAGCTGGGGGAGAGACCCAGTACTTC. The rearrangement links TRBV19 to TRBJ2-5; 9 bases match TRBD1. The trim removed 5 bases at V and 4 bases at J, leaving 11 bases unmatched. The CDR3 runs 16 residues. Germline CDR1 is LNHDA and CDR2 is SQIVND (reference sequence).

V and J are TRBV11-1 and TRBJ2-5; TRBD1 matches at 11 bases. Unmatched junction bases numbered 9, after V lost 4 bases and J lost 5 bases. The CDR3 loop spans 16 amino acids. Germline CDR1 SGHAT, CDR2 FQDESV (reference sequence). The CDR3 DNA follows: TGTGCCAGCAGCTCCCTAGGACAGGGGGCCGGGGAGACCCAGTACTTC. Its translation is CASSSLGQGAGETQYF.

The CDR3 protein is CASSDRDSVNTEAFF. In DNA form, the CDR3 reads TGTGCCAGCAGCGATAGGGACAGCGTGAACACTGAAGCTTTCTTT. This chain uses TRBV5-6 with TRBJ1-1, with 7 bases matching TRBD1. Germline V gene lookup returns CDR1 SGHDT and CDR2 YYEEEE. The trim removed 4 bases at V and 0 bases at J, leaving 6 bases unmatched. The CDR3 loop spans 15 amino acids.

This chain links TRBV6-6 with TRBJ2-1, with D unresolved. V lost 5 bases and J lost 0, with 8 bases in between. This CDR3 spans 14 amino acids. Germline V gives CDR1 MNHNY, CDR2 SVGAGI (reference sequence). CDR3 in DNA: TGTGCCAGCAGTCTTTTCTACTCCTACAATGAGCAGTTCTTC. Amino acids: CASSLFYSYNEQFF.

This clonotype showed up just a few times. The genes are TRBV19 and TRBJ1-2; D gene ambiguous. The germline gives CDR1 LNHDA, CDR2 SQIVND (reference sequence). V lost 8 bases and J 2 bases, leaving 18 bases between the germline ends. The CDR3 loop spans 15 amino acids. The CDR3 coding sequence is TGTGCCAGTTCTAATTGGGAACTACCCAACTATGGCTACACCTTC. This translates into CASSNWELPNYGYTF. The full variable domain, in which reference TRBV19 and TRBJ1-2 provide the parts outside the CDR3, is DGGITQSPKYLFRKEGQNVTLSCEQNLNHDAMYWYRQDPGQGLRLIYYSQIVNDFQKGDIAEGYSVSREKKESFPLTVTSAQKNPTAFYLCASSNWELPNYGYTFGSGTRLTVV.

The chain couples TRBV20-1 to TRBJ2-5; the D call may be TRBD1 or TRBD2 (6 bases each). The V end lost 5 bases, the J end lost 6 bases, and 13 bases lay between the germline ends. The CDR3 sequence is 12 residues long. The germline V gene has CDR1 DFQATT and CDR2 SNEGSKA (reference sequence). The CDR3 loop reads CSAEIGGKTQYF. The CDR3 DNA sequence: TGCAGTGCTGAGATAGGGGGGAAGACCCAGTACTTC.

This clonotype is termed medium-sized. The chain is built from TRBV30 and TRBJ2-2; 7 positions match TRBD2. The CDR3 spans 14 residues. CDR1 is GTSNPN and CDR2 is SVGIG in the germline V gene (reference sequence). Trimming cost V 3 bases and J 5 bases; bases outside gene matches: 6. The CDR3 loop reads CAWRNPAGTGELFF. The CDR3 DNA reads TGTGCCTGGAGAAACCCAGCGGGGACCGGGGAGCTGTTTTTT.

This clonotype showed up just a few times. In DNA, the CDR3 is TGTGCCAGCAGCAGGGGGCAGGGAGGGAACACTGAAGCTTTCTTT. It encodes CASSRGQGGNTEAFF. The J gene is TRBJ1-1, the V gene TRBV7-6; TRBD1 aligns across 7 bases. V trimming: 5 bases; J trimming: 1 base; junction bases outside the gene matches: 7. Germline lookup yields CDR1 SGHVS and CDR2 FNYEAQ. The CDR3 consists of 15 residues.

The CDR3 spells CASSNNPRVGGWLETQYF. CDR3 in DNA: TGTGCCAGCAGTAATAACCCTCGGGTGGGGGGCTGGTTAGAGACCCAGTACTTC. This chain links TRBV6-1 with TRBJ2-5, with D possibly being TRBD1 or TRBD2 (6 bases each). Germline V lookup: CDR1 MNHNS, CDR2 SASEGT. Trimming shortened V by 5 bases and J by 4 bases, and 26 bases separated the two germline ends. CDR3 length: 18 residues.

In this sample, this clonotype turned up a few times. CDR3 amino acids: CASSSGGNTEAFF. CDR3 bases: TGTGCCAGCTCCTCCGGGGGGAACACTGAAGCTTTCTTT. The rearrangement links TRBV18 to TRBJ1-1; a possible D gene is TRBD1 (5 bases). Germline CDR1 reads KGHSH; CDR2 reads LQKENI. This CDR3 is built from 13 residues. Trimming stripped 6 bases from V and 1 base from J, with 9 bases between.

This clonotype has more than one count but fewer than ten. J is TRBJ2-5 and V is TRBV25-1; TRBD1 might be the D (5 bases). The germline gives CDR1 MGHDK, CDR2 SYGVNS. The V end was cut by 3 bases, the J end by 1 base, with 15 bases between. The CDR3 runs 16 residues. The CDR3 nucleotides read TGTGCCAGCAGTGACCCCAGAAGGACACTCCAAGAGACCCAGTACTTC. It yields the protein CASSDPRRTLQETQYF.

Regarding this clonotype: A much larger clone differs by one base, so this may be a read error. The conserved closing phenylalanine or tryptophan is absent in this CDR3, likely reflecting a read error. The V gene is TRBV18, the J gene TRBJ2-7; D remains unclear. The CDR3 is 13 residues long. V dropped 3 bases and J dropped 2 bases, with 8 bases sitting between them. Germline CDR1 reads KGHSH; CDR2 reads LQKENI. The CDR3 DNA reads as TGTGCCAGCTCACCGTACAGTGCCTACGAGCAGTACTCC. Its translation is CASSPYSAYEQYS.

The sample holds a few counts of this clonotype. The rearrangement joins TRBV6-5 to TRBJ2-1; D ambiguous. Germline V lookup: CDR1 MNHEY, CDR2 SVGAGI. The CDR3 totals 13 residues. V shed 5 bases and J shed 6 bases, with 11 bases lying between them. The CDR3 is CASSESDPNEQFF. Here the CDR3 DNA reads TGTGCCAGCAGTGAGTCTGACCCCAATGAGCAGTTCTTC.

In this sample, this clonotype is medium-sized. V usage is TRBV5-5 and J usage is TRBJ1-4; unclear D gene. Germline V gives CDR1 SGHKS, CDR2 YYEKEE (reference sequence). Trimming left V 6 bases short and J 0 bases short, with 12 bases between. CDR3 size: 15 residues. The CDR3 protein is CASTPVMSTNEKLFF. The CDR3 DNA reads as TGTGCCAGCACCCCTGTGATGTCAACTAATGAAAAACTGTTTTTT.

This clonotype is medium-sized in the sample. The V gene is TRBV18, the J gene TRBJ2-1; TRBD1 agrees at 8 bases. The CDR3 loop spans 15 amino acids. Germline V gives CDR1 KGHSH, CDR2 LQKENI. V was clipped by 4 bases and J by 1 base; unmatched bases: 3. The CDR3 DNA reads as TGTGCCAGCTCACATCGACAGGGGTCCTACAATGAGCAGTTCTTC. This codes for CASSHRQGSYNEQFF.

Concerning this clonotype: Being one base from a much bigger clone, this may be a read error. The rearrangement joins TRBV19 to TRBJ2-5; D is perhaps TRBD1 or TRBD2 (6 bases each). V was pared by 0 bases and J by 7 bases, with 15 bases between. Germline CDR1 and CDR2: LNHDA and SQIVND (reference sequence). The CDR3 covers 15 residues. The CDR3 DNA reads as TGTGCCAGTAGTATAGAAAAATCGGGGGCCGTGACCCAGTACTTC. This gives the protein CASSIEKSGAVTQYF.

Note on this clonotype: The DNA is omitted, as the CDR3 cannot be located on it reliably, and the CDR3 follows TCRdb's listing. CDR3 sequence: CASSFGRRYNEQFFGPPEQFF. V gene TRBV5-4 combines with J gene TRBJ2-1; the table's D gene call, TRBD1, was not cross checked with the DNA. The CDR3 totals 21 residues, both ends included. Germline V gene data show CDR1 as SGHNT and CDR2 as YYREEE (reference sequence).

In nucleotides, the CDR3 is TGTGCCAGCAGTTACTCGCAGGCCAACACTGAAGCTTTCTTT. It yields the protein CASSYSQANTEAFF. The gene calls are TRBV6-2 or TRBV6-3 and TRBJ1-1, with D unresolved. The CDR3 contains 14 residues. V lost 0 bases and J 2 bases, leaving 7 bases between the germline ends. The V gene's germline CDR1 is MNHEY and CDR2 SVGEGT.

CDR3 residues: CASSNVGGGSDTQYF. DNA for the CDR3: TGTGCCAGCAGTAATGTCGGGGGGGGCTCAGATACGCAGTATTTT. The V gene is TRBV28, the J gene TRBJ2-3; TRBD2 matches 8 bases. J gave up 4 bases and V 5 bases, and 8 bases lay outside the gene matches. The V gene's germline CDR1 is MDHEN and CDR2 SYDVKM. CDR3 size: 15 residues.

This clonotype is termed medium-sized. The chain couples TRBV6-5 to TRBJ2-1; TRBD2 aligns across 10 bases. The trim removed 0 bases at V and 1 base at J, leaving 6 bases unmatched. Germline V gene data show CDR1 as MNHEY and CDR2 as SVGAGI. The CDR3 runs to 18 residues. The CDR3 nucleotides read TGTGCCAGCAGTTACTCCTGGAGCGGGGGGGGATCCTACAATGAGCAGTTCTTC. Protein product: CASSYSWSGGGSYNEQFF.

The rearrangement links TRBV19 to TRBJ1-2, with 8 positions matching TRBD1. The CDR3 contains 15 residues. Germline trimming cut 0 bases from V and 5 bases from J; bases unmatched to any gene: 5. The germline V gene encodes CDR1 LNHDA and CDR2 SQIVND (reference sequence). The CDR3 coding sequence is TGTGCCAGTAGTATAGATCAGGGGGCCAATTATGGCTACACCTTC. Amino acids: CASSIDQGANYGYTF.

This clonotype was observed a handful of times. This CDR3 is CASSPVGPSGANVLTF. The CDR3 bases are TGTGCCAGCAGCCCGGTGGGTCCCTCTGGGGCCAACGTCCTGACTTTC. The chain combines TRBV6-2 or TRBV6-3 with TRBJ2-6, with D unresolved. Trimming cost V 6 bases and J 0 bases, with 12 bases left between them. The CDR3 is 16 amino acids. CDR1 MNHEY and CDR2 SVGEGT come from the germline V gene.

The chain combines TRBV18 with TRBJ1-6; 8 nucleotides agree with TRBD1. CDR1 is KGHSH, CDR2 LQKENI, per germline. Unmatched junction bases numbered 10, after V lost 3 bases and J lost 9 bases. The CDR3 has 16 amino acids. The CDR3 DNA sequence: TGTGCCAGCTCACCGAATCCTCAGGGGGCGGGTTCACCCCTCCACTTT. Encoded protein: CASSPNPQGAGSPLHF.

The J gene is TRBJ1-3, the V gene TRBV5-5; D might be TRBD1 (6 bases). V lost 4 bases and J lost 5, with 16 bases in between. The CDR3 is made up of 15 amino acids. In germline, CDR1 is SGHKS, CDR2 YYEKEE (reference sequence). This CDR3 reads CASSADGGPRNTIYF. CDR3 in DNA: TGTGCCAGCAGCGCCGACGGGGGGCCTCGAAACACCATATATTTT.

This sequence joins TRBV30 and TRBJ1-1; a weak D match, TRBD1 (6 bases). Trimming removed 0 bases from V and 6 bases from J, with 11 bases in between. CDR3 length equals 13 residues. Germline V gene sequence: CDR1 GTSNPN, CDR2 SVGIG (reference sequence). The CDR3 here is CAWSVTGPAEAFF. The CDR3 DNA is TGTGCCTGGAGTGTAACAGGGCCCGCTGAAGCTTTCTTT.

This chain joins TRBV6-2 or TRBV6-3 and TRBJ1-1; no clear D gene. The V and J ends lost 0 bases and 2 bases respectively, with 10 bases between them. The CDR3 is 15 amino acids. CDR1 is MNHEY and CDR2 is SVGEGT in the germline V gene. DNA for the CDR3: TGTGCCAGCAGTTACTCGATTCGATTTAACACTGAAGCTTTCTTT. Amino acids: CASSYSIRFNTEAFF.

This CDR3 reads CASSDLKKGGNTIYF. Here the CDR3 DNA reads TGCGCCAGCAGTGATCTAAAGAAGGGAGGAAACACCATATATTTT. This chain connects TRBV10-1 to TRBJ1-3; D uncertain. Germline V gene data show CDR1 as WNHNN and CDR2 as SYGVQD (reference sequence). With 3 bases removed from V and 4 bases from J, the gap between germline ends came to 13 bases. CDR3 length equals 15 residues.

The chain has TRBV18 and TRBJ1-1; 7 bases line up with TRBD1. Germline V lookup: CDR1 KGHSH, CDR2 LQKENI. The V segment lost 2 bases and the J segment 4 bases; nucleotides outside the gene matches: 7. This CDR3 has 15 amino acids. The CDR3 reads CASSPGAGGSTEAFF. CDR3 nucleotide sequence: TGTGCCAGCTCACCAGGGGCAGGGGGAAGCACTGAAGCTTTCTTT.

This clonotype appeared a few times. The rearrangement uses TRBV6-5 and TRBJ1-3, with 8 bases fitting TRBD1. CDR1 MNHEY and CDR2 SVGAGI come from the germline V gene. This CDR3 has 16 residues. V trimming: 6 bases; J trimming: 0 bases; junction bases outside the gene matches: 7. The CDR3 DNA reads as TGTGCCAGCAGCCGAAACAGGGGGAACTCTGGAAACACCATATATTTT. It specifies CASSRNRGNSGNTIYF.

This sequence joins TRBV6-5 and TRBJ1-4; a possible D gene is TRBD1 (6 bases). The V and J ends lost 6 bases and 5 bases respectively, with 22 bases between them. CDR1 and CDR2 from the germline V gene are MNHEY and SVGAGI. The CDR3 is 17 residues long. The CDR3 DNA reads as TGTGCCAGCAGGCCCCGGGAGCTGGTAGGGGGAAATGAAAAACTGTTTTTT. Encoded protein: CASRPRELVGGNEKLFF.

This clonotype occurred a few times. The genes are TRBV4-3 and TRBJ2-1; D possibly corresponds to TRBD2 (7 bases). The length of the CDR3 is 15 residues. V lost 3 bases and J lost 6, with 15 bases in between. Germline V CDR1 and CDR2: LGHNA, YSLEER. The CDR3 spells CASSHSRAGANEQFF. The CDR3 DNA sequence: TGCGCCAGCAGCCACTCACGGGCGGGGGCCAATGAGCAGTTCTTC.